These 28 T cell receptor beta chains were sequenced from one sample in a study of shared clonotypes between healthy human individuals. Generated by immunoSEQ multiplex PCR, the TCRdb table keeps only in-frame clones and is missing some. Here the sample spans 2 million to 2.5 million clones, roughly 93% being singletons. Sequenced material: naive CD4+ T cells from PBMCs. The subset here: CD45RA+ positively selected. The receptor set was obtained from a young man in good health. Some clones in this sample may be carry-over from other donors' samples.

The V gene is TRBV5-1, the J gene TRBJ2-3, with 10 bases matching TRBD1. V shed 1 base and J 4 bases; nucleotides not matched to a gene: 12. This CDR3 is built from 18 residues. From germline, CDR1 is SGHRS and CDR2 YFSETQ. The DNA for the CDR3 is TGCGCCAGCAGCTTGCCTGCGACAGGGGGCGGTGGTGCAGATACGCAGTATTTT. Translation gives CASSLPATGGGGADTQYF. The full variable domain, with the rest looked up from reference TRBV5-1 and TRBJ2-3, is KAGVTQTPRYLIKTRGQQVTLSCSPISGHRSVSWYQQTPGQGLQFLFEYFSETQRNKGNFPGRFSGRQFSNSRSEMNVSTLELGDSALYLCASSLPATGGGGADTQYFGPGTRLTVL.

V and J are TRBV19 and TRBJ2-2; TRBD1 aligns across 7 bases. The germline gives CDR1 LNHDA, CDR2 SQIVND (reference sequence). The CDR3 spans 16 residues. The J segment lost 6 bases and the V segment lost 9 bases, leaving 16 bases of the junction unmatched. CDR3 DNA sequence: TGTGCCAGCACAGGGTTGACAGGGAGTATAGCCGGGGAGCTGTTTTTT. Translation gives CASTGLTGSIAGELFF.

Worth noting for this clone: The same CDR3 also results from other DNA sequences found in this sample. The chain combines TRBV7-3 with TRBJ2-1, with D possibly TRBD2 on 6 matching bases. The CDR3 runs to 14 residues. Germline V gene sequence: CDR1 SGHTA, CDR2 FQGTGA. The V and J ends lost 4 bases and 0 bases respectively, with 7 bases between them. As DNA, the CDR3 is TGTGCCAGCAGCTCCGGGGGCTCCTACAATGAGCAGTTCTTC. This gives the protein CASSSGGSYNEQFF. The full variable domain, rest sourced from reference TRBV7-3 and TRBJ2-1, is GAGVSQTPSNKVTEKGKYVELRCDPISGHTALYWYRQSLGQGPEFLIYFQGTGAADDSGLPNDRFFAVRPEGSVSTLKIQRTERGDSAVYLCASSSGGSYNEQFFGPGTRLTVL.

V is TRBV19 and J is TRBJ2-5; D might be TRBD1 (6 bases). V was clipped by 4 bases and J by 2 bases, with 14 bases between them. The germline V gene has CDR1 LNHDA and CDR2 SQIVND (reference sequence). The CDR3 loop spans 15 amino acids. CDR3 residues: CASSTQQGPQETQYF. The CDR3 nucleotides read TGTGCCAGTAGTACTCAACAGGGCCCACAAGAGACCCAGTACTTC.

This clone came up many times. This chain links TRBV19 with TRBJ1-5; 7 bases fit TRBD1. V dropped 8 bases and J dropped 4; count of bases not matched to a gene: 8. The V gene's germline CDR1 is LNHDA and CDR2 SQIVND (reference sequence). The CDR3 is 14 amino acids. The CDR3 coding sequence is TGTGCCAGTTCCGGGACAGCACTAAATCAGCCCCAGCATTTT. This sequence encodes CASSGTALNQPQHF.

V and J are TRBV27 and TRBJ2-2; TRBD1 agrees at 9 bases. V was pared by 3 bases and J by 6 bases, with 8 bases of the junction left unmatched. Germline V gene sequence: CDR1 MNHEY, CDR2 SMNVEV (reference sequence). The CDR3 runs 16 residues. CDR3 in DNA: TGTGCCAGCAGTTTGGGACAGGGCCTTTTCCCCGGGGAGCTGTTTTTT. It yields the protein CASSLGQGLFPGELFF.

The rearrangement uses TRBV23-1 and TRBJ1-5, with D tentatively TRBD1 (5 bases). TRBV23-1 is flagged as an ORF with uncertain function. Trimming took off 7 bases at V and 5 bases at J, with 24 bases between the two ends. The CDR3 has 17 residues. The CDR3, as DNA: TGCGCCAGCAACAAAAAGGCAGGGAGATCGGAGTATCAGCCCCAGCATTTT. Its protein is CASNKKAGRSEYQPQHF.

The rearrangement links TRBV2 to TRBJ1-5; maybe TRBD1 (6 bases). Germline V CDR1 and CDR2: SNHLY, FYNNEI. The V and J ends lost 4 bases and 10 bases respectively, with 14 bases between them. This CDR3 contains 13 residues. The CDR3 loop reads CASSGGTKTPQHF. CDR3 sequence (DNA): TGTGCCAGCAGTGGCGGGACAAAAACACCCCAGCATTTT.

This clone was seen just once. As DNA, the CDR3 is TGTGCCAGCACCCAGGACGTCACCGGGACCCAGTACTTC. This encodes CASTQDVTGTQYF. The chain employs TRBV25-1 and TRBJ2-5; D unclear. Trimming took off 7 bases at V and 7 bases at J, with 16 bases between the two ends. Germline values: CDR1 MGHDK, CDR2 SYGVNS. The CDR3 consists of 13 residues.

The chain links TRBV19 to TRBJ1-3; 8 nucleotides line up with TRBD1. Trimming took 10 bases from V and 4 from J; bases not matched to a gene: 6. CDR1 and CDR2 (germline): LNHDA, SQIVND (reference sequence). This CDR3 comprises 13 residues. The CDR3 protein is CATQGARGNTIYF. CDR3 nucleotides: TGTGCCACGCAGGGGGCGCGGGGAAACACCATATATTTT. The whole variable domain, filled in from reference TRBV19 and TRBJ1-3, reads DGGITQSPKYLFRKEGQNVTLSCEQNLNHDAMYWYRQDPGQGLRLIYYSQIVNDFQKGDIAEGYSVSREKKESFPLTVTSAQKNPTAFYLCATQGARGNTIYFGEGSWLTVV.

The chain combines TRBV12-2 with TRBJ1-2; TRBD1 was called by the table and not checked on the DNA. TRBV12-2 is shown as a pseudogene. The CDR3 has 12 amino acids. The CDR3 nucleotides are TGTGCAAGTCGCTCGACAGGTACTGGCTACACCTTC. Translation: CASRSTGTGYTF.

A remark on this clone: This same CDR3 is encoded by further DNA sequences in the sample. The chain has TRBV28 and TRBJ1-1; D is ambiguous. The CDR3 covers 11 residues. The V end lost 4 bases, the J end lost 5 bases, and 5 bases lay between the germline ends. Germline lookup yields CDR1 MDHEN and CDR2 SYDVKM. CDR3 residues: CASSSRTEAFF. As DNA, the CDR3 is TGTGCCAGCAGTTCTAGGACTGAAGCTTTCTTT.

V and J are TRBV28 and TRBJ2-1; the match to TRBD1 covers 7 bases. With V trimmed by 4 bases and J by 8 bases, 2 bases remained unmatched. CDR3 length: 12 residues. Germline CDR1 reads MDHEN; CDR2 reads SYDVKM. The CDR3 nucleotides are TGTGCCAGCAGTTGGACAGGAGATGAGCAGTTCTTC. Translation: CASSWTGDEQFF.

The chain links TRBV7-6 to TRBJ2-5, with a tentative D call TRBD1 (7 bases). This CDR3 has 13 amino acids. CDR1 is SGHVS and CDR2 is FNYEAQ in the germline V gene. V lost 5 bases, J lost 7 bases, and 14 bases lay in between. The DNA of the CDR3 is TGTGCCAGCAGCCGGGGGACAGAAGGGACCCAGTACTTC. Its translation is CASSRGTEGTQYF.

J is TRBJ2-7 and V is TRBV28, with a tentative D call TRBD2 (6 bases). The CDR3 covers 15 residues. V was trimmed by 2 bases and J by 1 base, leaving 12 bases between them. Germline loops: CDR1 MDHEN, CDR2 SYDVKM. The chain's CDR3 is CASSLPPSGSYEQYF. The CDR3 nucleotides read TGTGCCAGCAGTTTACCGCCGAGCGGGTCCTACGAGCAGTACTTC.

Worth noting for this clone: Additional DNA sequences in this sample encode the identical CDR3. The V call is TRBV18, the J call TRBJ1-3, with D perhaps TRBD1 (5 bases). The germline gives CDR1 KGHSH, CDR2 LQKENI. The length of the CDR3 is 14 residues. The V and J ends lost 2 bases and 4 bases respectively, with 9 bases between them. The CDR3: CASSPAGAGNTIYF. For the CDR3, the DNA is TGTGCCAGCTCACCAGCCGGGGCCGGAAACACCATATATTTT.

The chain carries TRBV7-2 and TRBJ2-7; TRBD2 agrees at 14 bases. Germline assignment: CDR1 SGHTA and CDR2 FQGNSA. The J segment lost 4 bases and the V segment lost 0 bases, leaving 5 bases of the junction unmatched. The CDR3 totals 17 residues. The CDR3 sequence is CASSLAPRLAGGYEQYF. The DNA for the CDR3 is TGTGCCAGCAGCTTAGCCCCCCGACTAGCGGGAGGGTACGAGCAGTACTTC.

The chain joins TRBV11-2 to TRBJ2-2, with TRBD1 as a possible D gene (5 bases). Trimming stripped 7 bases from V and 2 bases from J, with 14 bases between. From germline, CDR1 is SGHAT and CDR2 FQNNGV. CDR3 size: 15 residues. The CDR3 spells CASTIGVFNTGELFF. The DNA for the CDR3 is TGTGCCAGCACCATAGGGGTGTTTAACACCGGGGAGCTGTTTTTT.

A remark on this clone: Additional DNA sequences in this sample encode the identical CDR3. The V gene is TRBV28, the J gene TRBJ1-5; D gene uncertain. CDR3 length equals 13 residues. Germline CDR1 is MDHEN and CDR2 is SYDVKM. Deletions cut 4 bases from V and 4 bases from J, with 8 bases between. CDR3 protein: CASSSTRNQPQHF. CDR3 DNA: TGTGCCAGCAGTTCGACACGGAATCAGCCCCAGCATTTT.

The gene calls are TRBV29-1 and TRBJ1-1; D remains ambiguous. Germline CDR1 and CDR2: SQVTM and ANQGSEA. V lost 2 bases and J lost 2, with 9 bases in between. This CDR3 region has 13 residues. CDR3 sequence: CSVERQVNTEAFF. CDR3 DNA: TGCAGCGTTGAAAGGCAGGTAAACACTGAAGCTTTCTTT.

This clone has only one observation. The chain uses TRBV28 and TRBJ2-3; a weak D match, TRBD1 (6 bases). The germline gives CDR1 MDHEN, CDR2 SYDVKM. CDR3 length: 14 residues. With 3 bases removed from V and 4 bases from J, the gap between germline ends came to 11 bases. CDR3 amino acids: CASSLGAPADTQYF. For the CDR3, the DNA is TGTGCCAGCAGTTTGGGGGCGCCCGCAGATACGCAGTATTTT.

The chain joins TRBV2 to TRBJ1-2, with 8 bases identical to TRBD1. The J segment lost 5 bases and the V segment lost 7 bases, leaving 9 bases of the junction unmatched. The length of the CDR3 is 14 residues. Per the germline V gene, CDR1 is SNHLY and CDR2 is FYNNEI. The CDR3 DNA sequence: TGTGCCAGCAAAGGGGACAGGACCACTTATGGCTACACCTTC. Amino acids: CASKGDRTTYGYTF.

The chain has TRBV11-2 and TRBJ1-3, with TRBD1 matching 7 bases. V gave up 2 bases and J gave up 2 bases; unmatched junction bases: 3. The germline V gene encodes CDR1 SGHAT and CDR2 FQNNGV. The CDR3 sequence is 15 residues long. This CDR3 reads CASSLQGTAGNTIYF. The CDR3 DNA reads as TGTGCCAGCAGCTTACAAGGGACAGCTGGAAACACCATATATTTT. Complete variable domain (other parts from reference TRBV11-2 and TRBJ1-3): EAGVAQSPRYKIIEKRQSVAFWCNPISGHATLYWYQQILGQGPKLLIQFQNNGVVDDSQLPKDRFSAERLKGVDSTLKIQPAKLEDSAVYLCASSLQGTAGNTIYFGEGSWLTVV.

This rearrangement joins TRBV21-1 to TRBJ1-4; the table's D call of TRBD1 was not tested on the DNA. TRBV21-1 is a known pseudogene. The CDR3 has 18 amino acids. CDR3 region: CASSKIGQGRATNEKLFF. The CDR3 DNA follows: TGTGCCAGCAGCAAAATAGGCCAGGGGCGGGCAACTAATGAAAAACTGTTTTTT.

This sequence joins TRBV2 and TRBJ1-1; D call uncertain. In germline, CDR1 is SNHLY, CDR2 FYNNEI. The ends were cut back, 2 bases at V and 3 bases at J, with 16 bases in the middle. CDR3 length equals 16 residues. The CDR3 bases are TGTGCCAGCAGTGAAATACTTGGCTCTCGGGACACTGAAGCTTTCTTT. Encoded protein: CASSEILGSRDTEAFF.

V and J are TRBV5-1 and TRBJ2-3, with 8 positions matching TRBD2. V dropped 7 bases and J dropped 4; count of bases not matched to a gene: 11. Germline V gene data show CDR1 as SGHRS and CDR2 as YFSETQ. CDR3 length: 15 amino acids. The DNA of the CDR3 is TGCGCCAGCGCCCCGGGGGGGGCTTCGGCAGATACGCAGTATTTT. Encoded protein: CASAPGGASADTQYF.

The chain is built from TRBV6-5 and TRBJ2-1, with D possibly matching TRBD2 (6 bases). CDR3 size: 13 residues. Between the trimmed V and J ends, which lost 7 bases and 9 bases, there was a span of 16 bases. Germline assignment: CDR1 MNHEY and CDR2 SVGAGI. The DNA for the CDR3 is TGTGCCAGCAATGTAGCGGCCTCGGGTGAGCAGTTCTTC. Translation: CASNVAASGEQFF.

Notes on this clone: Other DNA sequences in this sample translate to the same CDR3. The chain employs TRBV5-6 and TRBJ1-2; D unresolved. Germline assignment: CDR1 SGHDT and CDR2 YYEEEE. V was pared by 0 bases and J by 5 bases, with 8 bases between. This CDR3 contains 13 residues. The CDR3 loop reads CASSLAGGYGYTF. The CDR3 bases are TGTGCCAGCAGCTTGGCCGGAGGGTATGGCTACACCTTC.